The clone carrying this T cell receptor beta chain has only a few counts. The sample comes from a study of blood T cell repertoires in COVID-19. Study summary: PBMCs, B-cell-depleted T cells, or T cells provided the cDNA or gDNA that made up the material.

Sequencing was performed with immunoSEQ multiplex PCR; in TCRdb, only in-frame clones are kept and a portion is missing. This sample has around 290,000 clones, with around 89% found just once. The CDR3 totals 17 residues. Trimming took off 3 bases at V and 1 base at J, with 18 bases between the two ends. Germline V gene data show CDR1 as MGHRA and CDR2 as YSYEKL. Sequenced material: PBMCs or T cells enriched from blood (not recorded which). The TCR was taken from a woman aged 55-70 years in a cohort exposed to, infected with or recovered from COVID-19 (not recorded which). The chain uses TRBV4-1 and TRBJ1-1; possible D gene TRBD1, 6 bases. CDR3 in DNA: TGCGCCAGCAGCCAGAGGGGGTCAGGGTCAGGGAACACTGAAGCTTTCTTT. Translation: CASSQRGSGSGNTEAFF.